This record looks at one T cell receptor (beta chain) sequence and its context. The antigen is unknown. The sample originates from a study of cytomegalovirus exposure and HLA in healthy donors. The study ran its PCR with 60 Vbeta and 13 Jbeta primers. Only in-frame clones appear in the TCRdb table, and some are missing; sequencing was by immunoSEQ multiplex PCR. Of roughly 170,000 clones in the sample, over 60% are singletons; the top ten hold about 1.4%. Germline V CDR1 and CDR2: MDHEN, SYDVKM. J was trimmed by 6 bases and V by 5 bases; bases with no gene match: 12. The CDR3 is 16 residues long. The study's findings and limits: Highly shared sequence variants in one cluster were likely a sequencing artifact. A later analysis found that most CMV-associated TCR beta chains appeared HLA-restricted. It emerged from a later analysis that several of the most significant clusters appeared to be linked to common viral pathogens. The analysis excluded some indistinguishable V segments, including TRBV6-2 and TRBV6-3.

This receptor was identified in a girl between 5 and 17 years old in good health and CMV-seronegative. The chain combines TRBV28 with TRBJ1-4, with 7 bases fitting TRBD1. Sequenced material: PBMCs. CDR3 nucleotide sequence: TGTGCCAGCAGTCCTCCCCAGACAGGGTCCGATGAAAAACTGTTTTTT. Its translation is CASSPPQTGSDEKLFF.